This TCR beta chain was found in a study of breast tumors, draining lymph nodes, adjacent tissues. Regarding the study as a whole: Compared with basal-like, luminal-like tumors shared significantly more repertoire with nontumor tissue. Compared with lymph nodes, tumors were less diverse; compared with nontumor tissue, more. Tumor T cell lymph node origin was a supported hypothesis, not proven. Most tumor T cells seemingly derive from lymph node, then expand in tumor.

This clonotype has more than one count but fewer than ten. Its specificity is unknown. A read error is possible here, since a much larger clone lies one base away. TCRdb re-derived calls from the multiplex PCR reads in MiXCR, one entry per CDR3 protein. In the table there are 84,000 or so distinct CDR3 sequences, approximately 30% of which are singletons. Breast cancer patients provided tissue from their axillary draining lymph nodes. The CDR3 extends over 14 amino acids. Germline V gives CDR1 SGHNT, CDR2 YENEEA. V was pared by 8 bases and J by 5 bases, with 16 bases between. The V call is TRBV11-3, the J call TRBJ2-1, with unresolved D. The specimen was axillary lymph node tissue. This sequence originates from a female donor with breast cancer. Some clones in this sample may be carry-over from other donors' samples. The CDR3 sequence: CASGYYLGDNEQFF. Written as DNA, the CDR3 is TGTGCCAGCGGCTACTACCTTGGGGACAATGAGCAGTTCTTC.